Listed below are T cell receptor beta chains from one sample, sequenced in a study of blood T cell repertoires in COVID-19. Here immunoSEQ multiplex PCR was the method, and the copy in TCRdb shows in-frame clones only, minus some. The sample lists more than 250,000 clones; approximately 85% were seen once. The sequenced sample was PBMCs or T cells enriched from blood (not recorded which). These receptors all stem from a man under 40 who had recovered from COVID-19. Both conserved end residues are part of each CDR3. Rows may omit the clone size; those that give it use once, few, many or a size class.

once TRBJ1-1 TRBV6-5 14 CATYSGIQNTEAFF
few TRBJ2-3 TRBV18 13 CASSPTGTDTQYF
. TRBJ2-7 TRBV18 15 CASSGTGTASYEQYF
. TRBJ2-1 TRBV7-2 15 CASSFRDRGDNEQFF
few TRBJ1-1 TRBV5-5 15 CASTLDGGPLQEAFF
. TRBJ2-5 TRBV5-4 14 CAAFPQGYQETQYF
once TRBJ1-1 TRBV5-5 17 CASSLVGTGTRDTEAFF
. TRBJ1-4 TRBV27 18 CASSRAQPVGLGNEKLFF
. TRBJ2-1 TRBV4-1 14 CASSLRTFYNEQFF
few TRBJ1-5 TRBV27 14 CATSQGYSNQPQHF